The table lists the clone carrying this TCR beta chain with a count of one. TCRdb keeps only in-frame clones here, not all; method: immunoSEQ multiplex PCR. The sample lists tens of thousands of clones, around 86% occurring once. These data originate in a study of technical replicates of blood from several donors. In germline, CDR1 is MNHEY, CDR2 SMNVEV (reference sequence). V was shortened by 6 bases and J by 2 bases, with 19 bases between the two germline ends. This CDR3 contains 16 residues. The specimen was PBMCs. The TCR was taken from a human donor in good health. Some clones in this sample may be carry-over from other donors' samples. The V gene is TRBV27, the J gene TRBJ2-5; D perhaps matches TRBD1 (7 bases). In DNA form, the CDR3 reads TGTGCCAGCAGAGAGGGACAGCGGGTCCCTCAAGAGACCCAGTACTTC. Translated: CASREGQRVPQETQYF.